One and the same sample provided the 17 T cell receptor beta chains below, sequenced in a study of blood T cell repertoires in COVID-19. Method: immunoSEQ multiplex PCR; TCRdb's copy keeps in-frame clones and lacks some. The sample lists roughly 290,000 clones, around 90% occurring once. Sequencing used PBMCs or T cells enriched from blood (not recorded which). These receptors were taken from a woman between 40 and 55 years old who had recovered from COVID-19.

The chain carries TRBV29-1 and TRBJ1-1, with D perhaps matching TRBD1 (5 bases). Trimming pared 2 bases from V and 5 bases from J, leaving 15 bases between. Germline loops: CDR1 SQVTM, CDR2 ANQGSEA. This CDR3 is 14 amino acids long. This chain's CDR3 is CSVELLTRGTEAFF. Written as DNA, the CDR3 is TGCAGCGTTGAATTACTAACCCGGGGGACTGAAGCTTTCTTT.

The chain recombines TRBV4-1 with TRBJ2-1; 7 bases agree with TRBD2. Germline V gene sequence: CDR1 MGHRA, CDR2 YSYEKL. The V and J ends lost 8 bases and 4 bases, in that order; junction bases with no gene match: 5. This CDR3 is 13 amino acids long. The CDR3 coding sequence is TGCGCCAGCCGGGACTACCGTTACAATGAGCAGTTCTTC. This gives the protein CASRDYRYNEQFF.

The chain links TRBV4-1 to TRBJ1-4, with D uncertain. Per germline, CDR1 MGHRA and CDR2 YSYEKL. The CDR3 consists of 15 residues. V lost 2 bases, J lost 8 bases, and 15 bases lay in between. CDR3 DNA sequence: TGCGCCAGCAGCCAACATGGGGTAGGGAGCGAAAAACTGTTTTTT. Translating it yields CASSQHGVGSEKLFF.

The chain joins TRBV6-4 to TRBJ1-1; D unclear. The ends were cut back, 5 bases at V and 4 bases at J, with 11 bases in the middle. CDR3 length: 13 amino acids. Germline V gives CDR1 MRHNA, CDR2 SNTAGT. The CDR3 DNA is TGTGCCAGCAGTCGCGAGACTGGCACTGAAGCTTTCTTT. Amino acids: CASSRETGTEAFF.

This clone was detected ten times or more. The chain has TRBV7-9 and TRBJ2-6, with D perhaps matching TRBD1 (6 bases). V lost 5 bases and J lost 2, with 13 bases in between. Germline V gene data show CDR1 as SEHNR and CDR2 as FQNEAQ (reference sequence). The CDR3 totals 16 residues. The DNA of the CDR3 is TGTGCCAGCAGCCCCAACTCAGGGGCTGGGGCCAACGTCCTGACTTTC. Translation: CASSPNSGAGANVLTF.

This clone showed up just once. The chain is built from TRBV3-1 (or the pseudogene TRBV3-2) and TRBJ1-1, with D unclear. There are 13 residues in the CDR3. Germline V CDR1 and CDR2: LGHDT, YNNKEL (reference sequence). Trimming pared 7 bases from V and 0 bases from J, leaving 9 bases between. Here the CDR3 reads CASKDTMNTEAFF. The CDR3 DNA sequence: TGTGCCAGCAAAGACACGATGAACACTGAAGCTTTCTTT.

This chain links TRBV5-1 with TRBJ2-5, with 10 bases matching TRBD1. The CDR3 totals 15 residues. Per the germline V gene, CDR1 is SGHRS and CDR2 is YFSETQ. V lost 6 bases, J lost 4 bases, and 9 bases stayed unmatched. The CDR3 sequence is CASNPGDRGLETQYF. CDR3 bases: TGCGCCAGCAATCCCGGGGACAGGGGCCTAGAGACCCAGTACTTC. Supplemented by reference TRBV5-1 and TRBJ2-5, the full variable domain reads KAGVTQTPRYLIKTRGQQVTLSCSPISGHRSVSWYQQTPGQGLQFLFEYFSETQRNKGNFPGRFSGRQFSNSRSEMNVSTLELGDSALYLCASNPGDRGLETQYFGPGTRLLVL.

This chain uses TRBV18 with TRBJ1-5; no firm D call. CDR1 and CDR2 from the germline V gene are KGHSH and LQKENI. The CDR3 runs to 15 residues. V shed 1 base and J shed 6 bases, with 13 bases lying between them. The CDR3 DNA reads TGTGCCAGCTCACCACTCGGGGATGTCAGTCAGCCCCAGCATTTT. Residues: CASSPLGDVSQPQHF.

This chain connects TRBV6-5 to TRBJ2-7; TRBD2 matches 14 bases. The CDR3 runs to 15 residues. J lost 5 bases, V lost 0 bases, and 0 bases had no gene match. Germline V CDR1 and CDR2: MNHEY, SVGAGI. Here the CDR3 reads CASSYSTSGRDEQYF. CDR3 DNA sequence: TGTGCCAGCAGTTACTCGACTAGCGGGAGGGACGAGCAGTACTTC.

The chain joins TRBV5-4 to TRBJ1-2; 8 nucleotides match TRBD1. Germline-derived CDR1 and CDR2 are SGHNT and YYREEE (reference sequence). With V trimmed by 2 bases and J by 4 bases, 10 bases remained unmatched. CDR3 length: 16 residues. Here the CDR3 reads CASSFGQGGVSYGYTF. CDR3 nucleotides: TGTGCCAGCAGCTTCGGACAGGGCGGTGTTAGCTATGGCTACACCTTC. Based on the CDR3 plus reference TRBV5-4 and TRBJ1-2, the full variable domain is ETGVTQSPTHLIKTRGQQVTLRCSSQSGHNTVSWYQQALGQGPQFIFQYYREEENGRGNFPPRFSGLQFPNYSSELNVNALELDDSALYLCASSFGQGGVSYGYTFGSGTRLTVV.

The chain recombines TRBV30 with TRBJ1-5; tentative D call: TRBD1 (5 bases). Germline V gene lookup returns CDR1 GTSNPN and CDR2 SVGIG (reference sequence). V was clipped by 3 bases and J by 3 bases, with 12 bases between them. This CDR3 contains 14 residues. CDR3 coding DNA: TGTGCCTGGAGAAAACAGGCCACCAATCAGCCCCAGCATTTT. It is translated as CAWRKQATNQPQHF.

The rearrangement uses TRBV5-1 and TRBJ2-3; TRBD1 might be the D (6 bases). This CDR3 comprises 15 residues. Germline V gene sequence: CDR1 SGHRS, CDR2 YFSETQ. V gave up 6 bases and J gave up 0 bases, with 14 bases separating them. DNA for the CDR3: TGCGCCAGCACCACTTCGACAGGAAGCACAGATACGCAGTATTTT. It is translated as CASTTSTGSTDTQYF.

J is TRBJ2-7 and V is TRBV4-1; 12 bases match TRBD1. V shed 2 bases and J 4 bases; nucleotides not matched to a gene: 9. The CDR3 covers 17 residues. Germline CDR1 MGHRA, CDR2 YSYEKL. CDR3 region: CASSQNWGQGAPYEQYF. CDR3 DNA: TGCGCCAGCAGCCAAAATTGGGGACAGGGGGCGCCTTACGAGCAGTACTTC.

The rearrangement uses TRBV5-1 and TRBJ2-1; maybe TRBD1 (5 bases). From germline, CDR1 is SGHRS and CDR2 YFSETQ. V lost 0 bases to trimming and J lost 9 bases, with 10 bases between them. This CDR3 comprises 13 residues. The CDR3 DNA reads as TGCGCCAGCAGCTTGGAGCAGGGCACTGAGCAGTTCTTC. Its translation: CASSLEQGTEQFF.

The V and J genes are TRBV12-3 or TRBV12-4 and TRBJ1-2; D unresolved. Trimming took off 3 bases at V and 4 bases at J, with 9 bases between the two ends. This CDR3 spans 13 amino acids. DNA of the CDR3: TGTGCCAGCAGTTTTTCGGTGGTCTATGGCTACACCTTC. This encodes CASSFSVVYGYTF.

The sample holds a few counts of this clone. The same CDR3 is also encoded by other DNA sequences in this sample. V and J are TRBV30 and TRBJ1-6, with a possible D match to TRBD1 (6 bases). Trimming stripped 0 bases from V and 7 bases from J, with 10 bases between. The CDR3 totals 14 residues. The germline V gene encodes CDR1 GTSNPN and CDR2 SVGIG (reference sequence). CDR3: CAWSVTGGNSPLHF. CDR3 coding DNA: TGTGCCTGGAGTGTAACGGGGGGCAATTCACCCCTCCACTTT.

The rearrangement links TRBV5-1 to TRBJ1-1; 7 bases fit TRBD1. Per germline, CDR1 SGHRS and CDR2 YFSETQ. Losses at the gene ends were 4 bases for V and 1 base for J; bases not matched to a gene: 10. This CDR3 contains 16 residues. The CDR3 bases are TGCGCCAGCAGCCAATCACACGGGACAGCGAACACTGAAGCTTTCTTT. It yields the protein CASSQSHGTANTEAFF.